What follows are 18 T cell receptor beta chains derived from one specimen sequenced in a study of blood T cell repertoires in COVID-19. TCRdb keeps only in-frame clones here, not all; method: immunoSEQ multiplex PCR. Among 140,000 to 150,000 clones listed, 75% to 85% were seen once. Sequencing input: peripheral blood. The receptors derive from a man aged 55-75 years with active or convalescent COVID-19.

CDR3 loop: CASSLKVRVAGVAGELFF. CDR3 DNA sequence: TGTGCCAGCAGCTTAAAGGTTCGAGTAGCGGGAGTCGCCGGGGAGCTGTTTTTT. This rearrangement joins TRBV7-9 to TRBJ2-2; 9 bases map to TRBD2. The CDR3 sequence is 18 residues long. V trimming: 2 bases; J trimming: 6 bases; junction bases outside the gene matches: 13. Per the germline V gene, CDR1 is SEHNR and CDR2 is FQNEAQ (reference sequence).

The V and J genes are TRBV6-4 and TRBJ2-1; possibly TRBD2 for D (5 bases). The CDR3 covers 14 residues. With 5 bases removed from V and 2 bases from J, the gap between germline ends came to 10 bases. Germline assignment: CDR1 MRHNA and CDR2 SNTAGT. CDR3 nucleotides: TGTGCCAGCAGTTCGGGGTTACCCTACAATGAGCAGTTCTTC. Residues: CASSSGLPYNEQFF.

The chain has TRBV5-4 and TRBJ2-5; 7 bases are a match to TRBD1. Unmatched junction bases numbered 6, after V lost 4 bases and J lost 3 bases. The CDR3 length is 14 residues. Germline V gene lookup returns CDR1 SGHNT and CDR2 YYREEE (reference sequence). This chain's CDR3 is CASSDRTGEETQYF. In nucleotides, the CDR3 is TGTGCCAGCAGCGACCGAACAGGGGAAGAGACCCAGTACTTC.

This chain connects TRBV29-1 to TRBJ1-1; D unresolved. The CDR3 runs to 10 residues. With 5 bases removed from V and 8 bases from J, the gap between germline ends came to 9 bases. Germline V lookup: CDR1 SQVTM, CDR2 ANQGSEA. CDR3 nucleotides: TGCAGCGTTTTGACTCCCGAAGCTTTCTTT. Its protein product is CSVLTPEAFF. The complete variable domain, with remaining parts taken from reference TRBV29-1 and TRBJ1-1, reads SAVISQKPSRDICQRGTSLTIQCQVDSQVTMMFWYRQQPGQSLTLIATANQGSEATYESGFVIDKFPISRPNLTFSTLTVSNMSPEDSSIYLCSVLTPEAFFGQGTRLTVV.

This clone was seen a handful of times. This sequence joins TRBV5-6 and TRBJ1-2; TRBD1 aligns across 7 bases. This CDR3 has 15 residues. Germline assignment: CDR1 SGHDT and CDR2 YYEEEE. The trim removed 1 base at V and 3 bases at J, leaving 6 bases unmatched. The DNA of the CDR3 is TGTGCCAGCAGCTTGCCGGGACAGCAAGACTATGGCTACACCTTC. Protein: CASSLPGQQDYGYTF.

The rearrangement uses TRBV9 and TRBJ2-1; D call uncertain. CDR1 and CDR2 (germline): SGDLS, YYNGEE. This CDR3 is 13 amino acids long. The V gene lost 1 base and the J gene lost 5 bases, with 7 bases spanning the gap. Written as DNA, the CDR3 is TGTGCCAGCAGCGTATGGCAAAACAATGAGCAGTTCTTC. Its translation is CASSVWQNNEQFF.

This rearrangement joins TRBV15 to TRBJ2-1; tentatively, D is TRBD1 (6 bases). The V gene's germline CDR1 is LNHNV and CDR2 YYDKDF (reference sequence). V lost 4 bases to trimming and J lost 5 bases, with 18 bases between them. The CDR3 is 16 residues long. This CDR3 reads CATSKYRDNRDNEQFF. As DNA, the CDR3 is TGTGCCACCAGCAAATACCGGGACAACAGGGACAATGAGCAGTTCTTC. Together with reference TRBV15 and TRBJ2-1, the CDR3 gives the full variable domain: DAMVIQNPRYQVTQFGKPVTLSCSQTLNHNVMYWYQQKSSQAPKLLFHYYDKDFNNEADTPDNFQSRRPNTSFCFLDIRSPGLGDTAMYLCATSKYRDNRDNEQFFGPGTRLTVL.

The DNA for the CDR3 is TGTGCCAGCAGCGGGGACAGTCTCTATGGCTACACCTTC. Amino acids: CASSGDSLYGYTF. This chain uses TRBV5-4 with TRBJ1-2; 7 bases line up with TRBD1. Germline CDR1 SGHNT, CDR2 YYREEE (reference sequence). CDR3 length: 13 amino acids. The V segment lost 4 bases and the J segment 4 bases; nucleotides outside the gene matches: 4.

V gene TRBV6-1 combines with J gene TRBJ2-3, with D perhaps TRBD1 (5 bases). CDR1 and CDR2 from the germline V gene are MNHNS and SASEGT. This CDR3 comprises 16 residues. V was pared by 2 bases and J by 1 base, with 13 bases between. Here the CDR3 reads CASSEIWGAGTDTQYF. As DNA, the CDR3 is TGTGCCAGCAGTGAAATCTGGGGCGCGGGCACAGATACGCAGTATTTT.

The genes are TRBV21-1 and TRBJ1-4; TRBD1, the D gene given by the table, was not confirmed from the DNA. TRBV21-1 is labeled a pseudogene. The CDR3 consists of 18 residues. Here the CDR3 DNA reads TGTGCCAGCAGCAAAGCGCATGAGGGCAGGGGGCGTAATGAAAAACTGTTTTTT. Amino acid sequence: CASSKAHEGRGRNEKLFF.

The sample holds a few counts of this clone. The genes are TRBV7-8 and TRBJ1-5, with TRBD1 as a possible D gene (6 bases). Germline assignment: CDR1 SGHVS and CDR2 FQNEAQ. The V end lost 4 bases, the J end lost 7 bases, and 14 bases lay between the germline ends. CDR3 length: 14 residues. CDR3 nucleotide sequence: TGTGCCAGCAGCTACGACAGGCAGCCGCAGCCCCAGCATTTT. It translates to CASSYDRQPQPQHF.

The chain carries TRBV3-1 (or the pseudogene TRBV3-2) and TRBJ2-7; 7 bases map to TRBD2. Trimming took 1 base from V and 7 from J; bases not matched to a gene: 7. Germline CDR1 LGHDT, CDR2 YNNKEL (reference sequence). The CDR3 has 14 residues. In DNA form, the CDR3 reads TGTGCCAGCAGCCAAGGTGGGGGGGGAGTAGAGCAGTACTTC. Translated: CASSQGGGGVEQYF.

The CDR3 protein is CASSIQASTGELFF. As DNA, the CDR3 is TGTGCCAGCTCTATACAGGCGAGCACCGGGGAGCTGTTTTTT. The chain combines TRBV18 with TRBJ2-2; D is perhaps TRBD1 (5 bases). Germline V lookup: CDR1 KGHSH, CDR2 LQKENI. This CDR3 is built from 14 residues. Trimming took 6 bases from V and 4 from J, leaving 12 bases between them.

CDR3 DNA: TGCGCCAGCAGATCTGGACACCCGAACACTGGGTACACTGAAGCTTTCTTT. Amino acid sequence: CASRSGHPNTGYTEAFF. The gene calls are TRBV5-1 and TRBJ1-1, with D possibly being TRBD1 (5 bases). Per germline, CDR1 SGHRS and CDR2 YFSETQ. This CDR3 has 17 amino acids. V was shortened by 5 bases and J by 3 bases, with 23 bases between the two germline ends. Filled out from reference TRBV5-1 and TRBJ1-1, the complete variable domain reads KAGVTQTPRYLIKTRGQQVTLSCSPISGHRSVSWYQQTPGQGLQFLFEYFSETQRNKGNFPGRFSGRQFSNSRSEMNVSTLELGDSALYLCASRSGHPNTGYTEAFFGQGTRLTVV.

This clone was found once. This sequence joins TRBV3-1 (or the pseudogene TRBV3-2) and TRBJ2-7; 9 bases fit TRBD1. There are 12 residues in the CDR3. V was clipped by 0 bases and J by 11 bases; unmatched bases: 2. Germline V gene lookup returns CDR1 LGHDT and CDR2 YNNKEL (reference sequence). CDR3 protein: CASSQERDREYF. Written as DNA, the CDR3 is TGTGCCAGCAGCCAAGAACGGGACAGGGAGTACTTC.

V usage is TRBV5-4 and J usage is TRBJ2-2; 7 bases are shared with TRBD2. With V trimmed by 4 bases and J by 5 bases, 11 bases remained unmatched. The CDR3 contains 16 residues. CDR1 is SGHNT and CDR2 is YYREEE in the germline V gene (reference sequence). This CDR3 reads CASSPKAGPGTGELFF. DNA for the CDR3: TGTGCCAGCAGCCCGAAAGCGGGACCAGGGACCGGGGAGCTGTTTTTT.

V usage is TRBV7-3 and J usage is TRBJ2-1; the D gene is possibly TRBD2 (6 bases). The V gene lost 4 bases and the J gene lost 6 bases, with 13 bases spanning the gap. The CDR3 covers 14 residues. CDR1 is SGHTA, CDR2 FQGTGA, per germline. For the CDR3, the DNA is TGTGCCAGCAGCTCGCCGGGACTGGCCAATGAGCAGTTCTTC. Amino acids: CASSSPGLANEQFF. Looking up the rest from reference TRBV7-3 and TRBJ2-1 gives the full variable domain: GAGVSQTPSNKVTEKGKYVELRCDPISGHTALYWYRQSLGQGPEFLIYFQGTGAADDSGLPNDRFFAVRPEGSVSTLKIQRTERGDSAVYLCASSSPGLANEQFFGPGTRLTVL.

V gene TRBV6-5 combines with J gene TRBJ2-7; tentatively, D is TRBD2 (6 bases). Trimming stripped 7 bases from V and 0 bases from J, with 10 bases between. Germline assignment: CDR1 MNHEY and CDR2 SVGAGI. The CDR3 sequence is 13 residues long. CDR3 nucleotides: TGTGCCAGCAAAGCGGGCAACTCCTACGAGCAGTACTTC. This codes for CASKAGNSYEQYF.